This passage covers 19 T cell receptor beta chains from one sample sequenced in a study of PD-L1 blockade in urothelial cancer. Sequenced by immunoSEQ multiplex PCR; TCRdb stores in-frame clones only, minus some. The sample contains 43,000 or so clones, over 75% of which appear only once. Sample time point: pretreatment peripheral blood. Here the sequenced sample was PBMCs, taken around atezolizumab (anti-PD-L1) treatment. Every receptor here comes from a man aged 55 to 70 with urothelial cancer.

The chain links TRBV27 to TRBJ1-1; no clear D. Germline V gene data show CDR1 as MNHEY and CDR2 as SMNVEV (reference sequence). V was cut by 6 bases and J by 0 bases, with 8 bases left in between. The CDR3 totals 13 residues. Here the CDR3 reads CASRPGLNTEAFF. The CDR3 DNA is TGTGCCAGCAGGCCAGGTCTGAACACTGAAGCTTTCTTT.

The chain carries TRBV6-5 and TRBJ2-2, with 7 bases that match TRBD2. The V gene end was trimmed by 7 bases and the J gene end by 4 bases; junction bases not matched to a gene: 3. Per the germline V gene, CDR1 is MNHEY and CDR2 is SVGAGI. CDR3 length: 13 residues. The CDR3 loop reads CASNTGGTGELFF. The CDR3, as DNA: TGTGCCAGCAACACGGGGGGCACCGGGGAGCTGTTTTTT.

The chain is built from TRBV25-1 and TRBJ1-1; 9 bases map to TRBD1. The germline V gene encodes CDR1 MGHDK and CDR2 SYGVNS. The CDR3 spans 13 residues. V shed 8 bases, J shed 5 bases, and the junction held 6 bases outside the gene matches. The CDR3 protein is CASRTGVGTEAFF. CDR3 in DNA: TGTGCCAGCCGGACAGGGGTAGGAACTGAAGCTTTCTTT. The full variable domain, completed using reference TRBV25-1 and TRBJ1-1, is EADIYQTPRYLVIGTGKKITLECSQTMGHDKMYWYQQDPGMELHLIHYSYGVNSTEKGDLSSESTVSRIRTEHFPLTLESARPSHTSQYLCASRTGVGTEAFFGQGTRLTVV.

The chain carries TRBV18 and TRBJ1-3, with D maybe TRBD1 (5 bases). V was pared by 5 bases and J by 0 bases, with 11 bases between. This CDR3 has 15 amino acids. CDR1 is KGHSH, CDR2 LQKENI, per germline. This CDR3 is CASSSRQISGNTIYF. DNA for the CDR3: TGTGCCAGCTCATCCCGACAGATCTCTGGAAACACCATATATTTT.

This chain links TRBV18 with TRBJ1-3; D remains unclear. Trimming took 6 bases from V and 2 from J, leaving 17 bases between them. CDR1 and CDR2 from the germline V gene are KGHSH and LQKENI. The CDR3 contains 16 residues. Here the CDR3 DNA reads TGTGCCAGCTCTCGGCGGCAGATTAACACTGGAAACACCATATATTTT. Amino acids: CASSRRQINTGNTIYF.

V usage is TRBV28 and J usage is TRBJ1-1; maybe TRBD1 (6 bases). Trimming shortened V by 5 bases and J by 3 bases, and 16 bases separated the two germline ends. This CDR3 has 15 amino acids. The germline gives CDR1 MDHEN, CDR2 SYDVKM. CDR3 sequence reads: CASSGSTGRDTEAFF. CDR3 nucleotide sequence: TGTGCCAGCAGTGGCTCTACAGGGAGGGACACTGAAGCTTTCTTT.

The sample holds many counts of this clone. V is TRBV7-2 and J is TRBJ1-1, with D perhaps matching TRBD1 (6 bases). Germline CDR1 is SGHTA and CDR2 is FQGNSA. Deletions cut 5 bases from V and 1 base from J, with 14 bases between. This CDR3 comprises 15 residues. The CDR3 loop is CASSPRGAANTEAFF. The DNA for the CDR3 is TGTGCCAGCAGCCCGCGGGGGGCAGCGAACACTGAAGCTTTCTTT.

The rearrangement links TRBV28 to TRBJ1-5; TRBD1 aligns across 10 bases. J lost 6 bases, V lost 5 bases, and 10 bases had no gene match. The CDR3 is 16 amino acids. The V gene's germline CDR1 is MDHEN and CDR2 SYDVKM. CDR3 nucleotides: TGTGCCAGCAGTCTAGCCGGGACAGGGGAGATTCAGCCCCAGCATTTT. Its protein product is CASSLAGTGEIQPQHF.

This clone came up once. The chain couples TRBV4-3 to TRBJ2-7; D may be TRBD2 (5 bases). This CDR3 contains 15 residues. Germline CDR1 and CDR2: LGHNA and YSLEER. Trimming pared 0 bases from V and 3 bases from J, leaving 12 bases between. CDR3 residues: CASSQEGRGHYEQYF. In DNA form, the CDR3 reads TGCGCCAGCAGCCAAGAAGGAAGAGGGCACTACGAGCAGTACTTC.

CDR3: CASSLEPTAAEAFF. The CDR3 DNA is TGTGCCAGCAGCTTAGAACCGACGGCGGCTGAAGCTTTCTTT. The rearrangement joins TRBV11-2 to TRBJ1-1; unclear D gene. CDR3 length: 14 amino acids. Trimming cost V 0 bases and J 6 bases, with 11 bases left between them. In germline, CDR1 is SGHAT, CDR2 FQNNGV.

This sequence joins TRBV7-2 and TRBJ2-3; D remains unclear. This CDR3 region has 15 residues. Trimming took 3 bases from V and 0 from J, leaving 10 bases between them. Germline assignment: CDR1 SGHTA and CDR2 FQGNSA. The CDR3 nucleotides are TGTGCCAGCAGCTTCCTCCGAGGAAGCACAGATACGCAGTATTTT. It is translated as CASSFLRGSTDTQYF.

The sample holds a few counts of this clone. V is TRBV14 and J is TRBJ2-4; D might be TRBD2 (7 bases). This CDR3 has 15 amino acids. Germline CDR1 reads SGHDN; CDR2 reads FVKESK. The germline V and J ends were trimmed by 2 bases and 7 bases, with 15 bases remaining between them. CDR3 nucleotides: TGTGCCAGCAGCCAACCCGGGGCGGGGGCGAACATTCAGTACTTC. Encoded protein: CASSQPGAGANIQYF.

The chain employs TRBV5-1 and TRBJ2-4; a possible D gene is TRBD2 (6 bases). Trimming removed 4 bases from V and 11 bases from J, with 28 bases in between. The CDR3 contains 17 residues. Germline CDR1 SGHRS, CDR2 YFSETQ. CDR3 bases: TGCGCCAGCAGCCGGACTGATGGAGGGGCAGGGATACCCTTTCAGTACTTC. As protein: CASSRTDGGAGIPFQYF.

The CDR3 is CASRKTSGSYEQFF. DNA of the CDR3: TGTGCCAGCAGGAAGACTAGCGGGAGCTATGAGCAGTTCTTC. The chain uses TRBV2 and TRBJ2-1; 12 nucleotides agree with TRBD2. Trimming took 6 bases from V and 8 from J; bases not matched to a gene: 5. The CDR3 extends over 14 amino acids. Germline-derived CDR1 and CDR2 are SNHLY and FYNNEI.

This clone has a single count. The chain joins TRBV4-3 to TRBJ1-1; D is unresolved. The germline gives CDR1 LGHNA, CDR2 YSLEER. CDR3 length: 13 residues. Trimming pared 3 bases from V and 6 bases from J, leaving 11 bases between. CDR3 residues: CASSHGRVSEAFF. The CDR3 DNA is TGCGCCAGCAGCCATGGGCGCGTGTCTGAAGCTTTCTTT.

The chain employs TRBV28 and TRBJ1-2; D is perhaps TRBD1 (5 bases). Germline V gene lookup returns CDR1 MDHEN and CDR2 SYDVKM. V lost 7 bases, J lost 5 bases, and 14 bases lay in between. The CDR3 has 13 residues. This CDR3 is CASTRAQGYGYTF. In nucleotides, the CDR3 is TGTGCCAGCACCAGGGCCCAGGGTTATGGCTACACCTTC.

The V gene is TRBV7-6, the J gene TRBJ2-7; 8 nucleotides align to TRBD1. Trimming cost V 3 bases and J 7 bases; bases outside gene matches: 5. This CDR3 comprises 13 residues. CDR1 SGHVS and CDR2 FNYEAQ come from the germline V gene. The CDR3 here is CASSFGTGDEQYF. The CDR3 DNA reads TGTGCCAGCAGCTTCGGGACAGGAGATGAGCAGTACTTC.

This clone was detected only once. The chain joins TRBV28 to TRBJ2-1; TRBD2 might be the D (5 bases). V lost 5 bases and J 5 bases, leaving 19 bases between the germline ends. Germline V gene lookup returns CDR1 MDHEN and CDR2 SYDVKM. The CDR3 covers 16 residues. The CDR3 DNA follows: TGTGCCAGCAGTGGGCGGACTCCCGGACGGAACAATGAGCAGTTCTTC. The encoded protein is CASSGRTPGRNNEQFF. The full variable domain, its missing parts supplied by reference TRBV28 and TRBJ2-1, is DVKVTQSSRYLVKRTGEKVFLECVQDMDHENMFWYRQDPGLGLRLIYFSYDVKMKEKGDIPEGYSVSREKKERFSLILESASTNQTSMYLCASSGRTPGRNNEQFFGPGTRLTVL.

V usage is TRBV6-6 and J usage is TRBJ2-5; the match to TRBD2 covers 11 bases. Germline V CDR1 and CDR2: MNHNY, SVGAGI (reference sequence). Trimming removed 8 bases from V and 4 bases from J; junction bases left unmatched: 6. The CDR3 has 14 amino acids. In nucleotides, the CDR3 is TGTGCCAGCTGTAGCGGGGGGGGTGGAGAGACCCAGTACTTC. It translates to CASCSGGGGETQYF.